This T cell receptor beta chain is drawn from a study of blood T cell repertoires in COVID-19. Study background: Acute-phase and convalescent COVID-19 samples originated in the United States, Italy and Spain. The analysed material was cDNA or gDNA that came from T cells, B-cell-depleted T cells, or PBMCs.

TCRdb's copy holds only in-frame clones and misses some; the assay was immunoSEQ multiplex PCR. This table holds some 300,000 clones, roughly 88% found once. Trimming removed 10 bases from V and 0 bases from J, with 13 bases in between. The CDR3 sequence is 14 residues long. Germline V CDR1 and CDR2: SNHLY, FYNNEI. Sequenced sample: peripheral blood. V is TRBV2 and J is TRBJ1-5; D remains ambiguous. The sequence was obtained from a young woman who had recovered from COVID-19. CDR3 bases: TGTGCCACATCTCCGGGGTTTAGCAATCAGCCCCAGCATTTT. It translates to CATSPGFSNQPQHF. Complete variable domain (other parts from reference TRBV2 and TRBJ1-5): EPEVTQTPSHQVTQMGQEVILRCVPISNHLYFYWYRQILGQKVEFLVSFYNNEISEKSEIFDDQFSVERPDGSNFTLKIRSTKLEDSAMYFCATSPGFSNQPQHFGDGTRLSIL.